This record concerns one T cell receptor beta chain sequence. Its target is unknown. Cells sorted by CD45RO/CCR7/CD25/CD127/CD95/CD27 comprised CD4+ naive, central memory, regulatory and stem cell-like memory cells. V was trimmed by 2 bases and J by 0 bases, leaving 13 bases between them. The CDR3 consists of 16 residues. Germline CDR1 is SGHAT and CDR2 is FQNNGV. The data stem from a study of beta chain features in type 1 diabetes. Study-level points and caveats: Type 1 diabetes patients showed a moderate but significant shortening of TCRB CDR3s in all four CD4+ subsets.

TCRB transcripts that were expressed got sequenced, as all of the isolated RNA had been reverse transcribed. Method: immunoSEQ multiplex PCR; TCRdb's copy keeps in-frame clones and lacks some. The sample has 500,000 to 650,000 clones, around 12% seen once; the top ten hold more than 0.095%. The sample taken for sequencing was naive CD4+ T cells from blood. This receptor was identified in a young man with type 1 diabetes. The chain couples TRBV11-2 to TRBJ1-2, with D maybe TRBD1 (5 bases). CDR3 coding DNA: TGTGCCAGCAGCTTAAGGCAGGGCCGAGCTAACTATGGCTACACCTTC. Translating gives CASSLRQGRANYGYTF.